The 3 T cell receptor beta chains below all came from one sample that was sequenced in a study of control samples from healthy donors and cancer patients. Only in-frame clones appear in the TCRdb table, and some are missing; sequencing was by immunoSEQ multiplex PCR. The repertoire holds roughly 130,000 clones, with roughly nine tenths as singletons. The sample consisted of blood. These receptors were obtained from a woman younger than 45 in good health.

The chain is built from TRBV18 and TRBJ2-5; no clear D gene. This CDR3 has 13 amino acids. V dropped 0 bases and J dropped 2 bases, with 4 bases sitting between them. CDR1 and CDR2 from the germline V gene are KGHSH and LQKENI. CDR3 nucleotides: TGTGCCAGCTCACCACCGGTACAAGAGACCCAGTACTTC. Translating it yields CASSPPVQETQYF.

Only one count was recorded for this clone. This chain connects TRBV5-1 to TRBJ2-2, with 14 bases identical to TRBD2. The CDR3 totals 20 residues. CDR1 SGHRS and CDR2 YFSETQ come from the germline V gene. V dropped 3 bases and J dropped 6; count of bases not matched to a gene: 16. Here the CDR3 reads CASSSLGRLPGLAGAGELFF. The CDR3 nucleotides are TGCGCCAGCAGCTCCCTCGGGCGGCTGCCGGGACTAGCGGGAGCCGGGGAGCTGTTTTTT.

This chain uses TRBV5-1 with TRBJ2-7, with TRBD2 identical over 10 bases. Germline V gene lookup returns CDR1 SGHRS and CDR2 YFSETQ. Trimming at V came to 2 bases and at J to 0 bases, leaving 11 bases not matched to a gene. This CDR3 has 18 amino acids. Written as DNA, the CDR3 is TGCGCCAGCAGCTTAGGAGCGGGAGGGATTTTTAGCTCCTACGAGCAGTACTTC. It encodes CASSLGAGGIFSSYEQYF.